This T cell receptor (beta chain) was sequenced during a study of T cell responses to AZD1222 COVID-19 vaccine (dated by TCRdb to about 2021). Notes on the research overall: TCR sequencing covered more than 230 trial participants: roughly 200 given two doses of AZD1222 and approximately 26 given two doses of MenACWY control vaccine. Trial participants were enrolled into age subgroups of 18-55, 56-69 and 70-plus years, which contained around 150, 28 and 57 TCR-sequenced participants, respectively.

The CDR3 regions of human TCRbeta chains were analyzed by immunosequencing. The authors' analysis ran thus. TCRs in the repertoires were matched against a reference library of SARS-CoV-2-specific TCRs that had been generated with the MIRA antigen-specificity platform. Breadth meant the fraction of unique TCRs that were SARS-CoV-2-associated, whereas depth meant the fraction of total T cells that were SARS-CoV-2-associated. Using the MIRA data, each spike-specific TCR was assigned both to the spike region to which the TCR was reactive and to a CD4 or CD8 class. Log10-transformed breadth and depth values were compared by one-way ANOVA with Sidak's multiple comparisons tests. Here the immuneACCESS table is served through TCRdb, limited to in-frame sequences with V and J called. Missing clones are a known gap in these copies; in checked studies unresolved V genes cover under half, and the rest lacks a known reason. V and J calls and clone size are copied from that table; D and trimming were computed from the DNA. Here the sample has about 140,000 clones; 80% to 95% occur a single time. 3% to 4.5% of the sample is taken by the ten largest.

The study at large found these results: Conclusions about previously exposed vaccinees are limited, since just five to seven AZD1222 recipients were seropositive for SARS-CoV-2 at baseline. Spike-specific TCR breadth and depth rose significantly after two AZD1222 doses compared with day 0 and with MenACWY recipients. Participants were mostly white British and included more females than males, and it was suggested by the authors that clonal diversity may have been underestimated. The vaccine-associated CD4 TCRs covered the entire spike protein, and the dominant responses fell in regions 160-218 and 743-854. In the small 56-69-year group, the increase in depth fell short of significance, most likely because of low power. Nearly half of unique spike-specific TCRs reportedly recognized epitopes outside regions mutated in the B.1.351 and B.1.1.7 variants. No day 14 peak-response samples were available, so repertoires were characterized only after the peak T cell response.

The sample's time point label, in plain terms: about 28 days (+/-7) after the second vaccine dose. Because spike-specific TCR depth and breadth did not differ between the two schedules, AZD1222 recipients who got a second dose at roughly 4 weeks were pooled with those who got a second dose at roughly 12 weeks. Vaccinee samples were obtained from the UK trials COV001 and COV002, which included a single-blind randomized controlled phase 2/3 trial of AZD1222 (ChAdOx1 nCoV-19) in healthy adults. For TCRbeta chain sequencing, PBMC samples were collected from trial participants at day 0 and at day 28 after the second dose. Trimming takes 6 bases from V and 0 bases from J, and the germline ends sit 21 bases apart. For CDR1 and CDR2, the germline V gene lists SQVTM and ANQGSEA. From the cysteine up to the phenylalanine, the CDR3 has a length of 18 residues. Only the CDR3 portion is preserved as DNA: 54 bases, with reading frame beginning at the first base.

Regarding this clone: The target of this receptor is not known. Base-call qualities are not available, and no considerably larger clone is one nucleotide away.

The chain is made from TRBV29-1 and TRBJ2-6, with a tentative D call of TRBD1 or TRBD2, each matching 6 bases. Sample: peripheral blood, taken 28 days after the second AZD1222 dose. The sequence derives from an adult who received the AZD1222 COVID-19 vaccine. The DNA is TGCAGCGTATGGAGTAGGGGGGCCTTTACCTCTGGGGCCAACGTCCTGACTTTC. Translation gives CSVWSRGAFTSGANVLTF.